This TCR beta chain was identified during a study of blood T cell repertoires in COVID-19. Study at large: Some COVID-19 samples were acute and others convalescent; all came from the United States, Italy and Spain.

This CDR3 has 15 residues. V was cut by 1 base and J by 1 base, with 10 bases left in between. The germline V gene has CDR1 MDHEN and CDR2 SYDVKM. Data came from immunoSEQ multiplex PCR; TCRdb stores just in-frame clones and leaves some out. The sample contains about 330,000 clones, 80% to 95% of which appear only once. Participants were placed into cohorts based on the clinical history they reported. Sequences were obtained from PBMCs or T cells enriched from blood (not recorded which). The receptor was derived from a woman in her twenties or thirties who had recovered from COVID-19. The chain is built from TRBV28 and TRBJ1-1; no clear D. CDR3: CASSLSPDGNTEAFF. The CDR3 region has the DNA TGTGCCAGCAGTTTATCGCCAGATGGGAACACTGAAGCTTTCTTT.